This TCR beta chain emerged from a study of blood T cell repertoires in COVID-19. The data were produced by immunoSEQ multiplex PCR, yet TCRdb's version contains in-frame clones alone and is incomplete. Of fewer than 200,000 clones in the sample, roughly 86% were seen once. V was pared by 6 bases and J by 4 bases, with 10 bases between. The CDR3 contains 12 residues. Germline-derived CDR1 and CDR2 are SNHLY and FYNNEI. The chain recombines TRBV2 with TRBJ2-7; D uncertain. The receptor comes from a man aged 40-49 years with active or convalescent COVID-19. Material for sequencing was peripheral blood. The CDR3 is CASSLEQYEQYF. The CDR3 coding sequence is TGTGCCAGCAGCCTTGAACAGTACGAGCAGTACTTC.